The 18 T cell receptor beta chains reported below all come from one sample, sequenced in a study of T cells in Graves' hyperthyroidism and ophthalmopathy. Authors of the study amplified TCR beta CDR3 regions from RNA transcripts. The primer set for the first-round RT-PCR of the TCR CDR3 was HTBI. TCRdb fed the multiplex PCR reads into MiXCR, producing one record per CDR3 protein. Of hundreds of thousands of distinct CDR3 sequences in the sample, 45% were seen once. The sample taken for sequencing was peripheral blood or thyroid tissue (not recorded which). These receptors all come from an adult man with Graves' disease, either hyperthyroidism or ophthalmopathy (not recorded which).

J is TRBJ2-7 and V is TRBV15; D possibly uses TRBD1 or TRBD2 (5 bases each). The CDR3 consists of 13 residues. Germline CDR1 is LNHNV and CDR2 is YYDKDF (reference sequence). Trimming removed 4 bases at V and 0 bases at J, with 7 bases between. CDR3 DNA: TGTGCCACCAGCAAGGGGAGCTCCTACGAGCAGTACTTC. Its protein is CATSKGSSYEQYF.

The chain has TRBV19 and TRBJ1-1; no reliable D call. The CDR3 spans 16 residues. V was shortened by 4 bases and J by 0 bases, with 15 bases between the two germline ends. Germline CDR1 is LNHDA and CDR2 is SQIVND (reference sequence). The CDR3 loop is CASSTADSFMNTEAFF. The CDR3 region has the DNA TGTGCCAGTAGTACCGCAGATAGTTTCATGAACACTGAAGCTTTCTTT.

In DNA form, the CDR3 reads TGTGCCAGCAGCTTAGGGGCAGGGGACACTGAAGCTTTCTTT. It translates to CASSLGAGDTEAFF. The J gene is TRBJ1-1, the V gene TRBV7-2, with D possibly being TRBD1 (6 bases). The CDR3 spans 14 residues. CDR1 and CDR2 (germline): SGHTA, FQGNSA. Trimming shortened V by 1 base and J by 3 bases, and 9 bases separated the two germline ends.

Points on this clonotype: This likely comes from a read error, as the CDR3 has no conserved phenylalanine or tryptophan at its end. The rearrangement uses TRBV10-3 and TRBJ1-6; 11 bases align to TRBD1. The CDR3 totals 15 residues. Germline lookup yields CDR1 ENHRY and CDR2 SYGVKD. V trimming: 10 bases; J trimming: 10 bases; junction bases outside the gene matches: 12. The CDR3 is CASRTQGQGGSPLHL. In nucleotides, the CDR3 is TGTGCCAGCAGGACTCAGGGACAGGGGGGCTCACCCCTCCACCTT.

V is TRBV25-1 and J is TRBJ1-4; perhaps TRBD1 as D (5 bases). Germline V gene lookup returns CDR1 MGHDK and CDR2 SYGVNS. Trimming took off 2 bases at V and 7 bases at J, with 11 bases between the two ends. This CDR3 spans 14 amino acids. CDR3 coding DNA: TGTGCCAGCAGTGAAAAGGGGAGCGGTGAAAAACTGTTTTTT. This codes for CASSEKGSGEKLFF.

This clonotype has just a few counts. The chain recombines TRBV14 with TRBJ1-2; D gene unclear. Germline CDR1 reads SGHDN; CDR2 reads FVKESK. V gave up 1 base and J gave up 1 base, with 7 bases separating them. This CDR3 is built from 14 residues. DNA for the CDR3: TGTGCCAGCAGCCAAGTACAGAATAACTATGGCTACACCTTC. Its translation: CASSQVQNNYGYTF.

V usage is TRBV2 and J usage is TRBJ1-6, with 8 bases lining up with TRBD1. Germline CDR1 is SNHLY and CDR2 is FYNNEI. The ends lost 6 bases at V and 5 bases at J; junction bases unmatched: 9. The CDR3 spans 16 residues. Here the CDR3 DNA reads TGTGCCAGCAGCCCACAGGGGGTTGTGGATAATTCACCCCTCCACTTT. Translating gives CASSPQGVVDNSPLHF.

This chain connects TRBV10-3 to TRBJ2-7, with 8 positions matching TRBD1. The CDR3 sequence is 15 residues long. V lost 1 base to trimming and J lost 3 bases; unmatched junction nucleotides: 5. Germline assignment: CDR1 ENHRY and CDR2 SYGVKD. Here the CDR3 reads CAISEYRTGSYEQYF. CDR3 in DNA: TGTGCCATCAGTGAGTATAGGACAGGGAGCTACGAGCAGTACTTC.

The rearrangement joins TRBV24-1 to TRBJ1-5, with 7 bases lining up with TRBD1. V lost 5 bases and J lost 4; bases outside the gene matches: 13. The CDR3 sequence is 17 residues long. Germline V lookup: CDR1 KGHDR, CDR2 SFDVKD. The CDR3 is CATSASRQGAGNQPQHF. As DNA, the CDR3 is TGTGCCACCAGTGCTAGTCGACAGGGAGCTGGAAATCAGCCCCAGCATTTT.

The chain has TRBV7-3 and TRBJ1-6; D not certain. Trimming took off 6 bases at V and 19 bases at J, with 16 bases between the two ends. The CDR3 runs 11 residues. Germline loops: CDR1 SGHTA, CDR2 FQGTGA. This CDR3 reads CASRERDLLHF. CDR3 in DNA: TGTGCCAGCAGAGAACGGGATCTTCTTCACTTT.

CDR3 nucleotide sequence: TGTGCCACCAGTGACAAGACTAGCCCATACACAGATACGCAGTATTTT. Translating gives CATSDKTSPYTDTQYF. This sequence joins TRBV24-1 and TRBJ2-3, with 7 bases aligning to TRBD2. The trim removed 4 bases at V and 2 bases at J, leaving 8 bases unmatched. Germline assignment: CDR1 KGHDR and CDR2 SFDVKD. The CDR3 is made up of 16 amino acids.

This clonotype was detected only a few times. V gene TRBV5-1 combines with J gene TRBJ2-7; D is possibly TRBD1 or TRBD2 (6 bases each). Trimming cost V 7 bases and J 0 bases, with 17 bases left between them. This CDR3 contains 15 residues. In germline, CDR1 is SGHRS, CDR2 YFSETQ. The CDR3 DNA reads TGCGCCAGCCTACCTCTGCGGGACAACTCCTACGAGCAGTACTTC. Protein product: CASLPLRDNSYEQYF. The full variable domain, its missing parts supplied by reference TRBV5-1 and TRBJ2-7, is KAGVTQTPRYLIKTRGQQVTLSCSPISGHRSVSWYQQTPGQGLQFLFEYFSETQRNKGNFPGRFSGRQFSNSRSEMNVSTLELGDSALYLCASLPLRDNSYEQYFGPGTRLTVT.

The sample holds a few counts of this clonotype. This chain joins TRBV2 and TRBJ1-2, with 9 bases matching TRBD1. V trimming: 6 bases; J trimming: 5 bases; junction bases outside the gene matches: 16. This CDR3 is 17 amino acids long. CDR1 and CDR2 (germline): SNHLY, FYNNEI. The CDR3 is CASSTPRTGQGSYGYTF. CDR3 nucleotide sequence: TGTGCCAGCAGCACTCCTAGGACGGGACAGGGTTCTTATGGCTACACCTTC. The complete variable domain, with remaining parts taken from reference TRBV2 and TRBJ1-2, reads EPEVTQTPSHQVTQMGQEVILRCVPISNHLYFYWYRQILGQKVEFLVSFYNNEISEKSEIFDDQFSVERPDGSNFTLKIRSTKLEDSAMYFCASSTPRTGQGSYGYTFGSGTRLTVV.

The rearrangement links TRBV29-1 to TRBJ1-3; D is unresolved. Per the germline V gene, CDR1 is SQVTM and CDR2 is ANQGSEA. The V gene lost 8 bases and the J gene lost 0 bases, with 11 bases spanning the gap. CDR3 length: 13 amino acids. The CDR3 DNA reads TGCAGCTTGTCTGTCAACTCTGGAAACACCATATATTTT. Protein product: CSLSVNSGNTIYF. Together with reference TRBV29-1 and TRBJ1-3, the CDR3 gives the full variable domain: SAVISQKPSRDICQRGTSLTIQCQVDSQVTMMFWYRQQPGQSLTLIATANQGSEATYESGFVIDKFPISRPNLTFSTLTVSNMSPEDSSIYLCSLSVNSGNTIYFGEGSWLTVV.

The sample holds many counts of this clonotype. V gene TRBV29-1 combines with J gene TRBJ1-2; 11 positions agree with TRBD1. V was clipped by 5 bases and J by 6 bases; unmatched bases: 2. The germline V gene has CDR1 SQVTM and CDR2 ANQGSEA. The CDR3 loop spans 12 amino acids. CDR3 coding DNA: TGCAGCGTTTGGACAGGGGGCGATGGCTACACCTTC. It is translated as CSVWTGGDGYTF.

The genes are TRBV7-8 and TRBJ1-1; TRBD1 agrees at 9 bases. The germline gives CDR1 SGHVS, CDR2 FQNEAQ. The CDR3 is 18 residues long. V was clipped by 6 bases and J by 10 bases; unmatched bases: 24. The CDR3 here is CASRGRRAHRDRARGAFF. CDR3 nucleotide sequence: TGTGCCAGCAGGGGAAGACGAGCCCACCGGGACAGGGCTAGGGGAGCTTTCTTT.

V is TRBV29-1 and J is TRBJ1-5; 7 bases are a match to TRBD1. CDR3 size: 14 residues. Germline CDR1 and CDR2: SQVTM and ANQGSEA. V dropped 5 bases and J dropped 7; count of bases not matched to a gene: 11. DNA of the CDR3: TGCAGCGTTAGACCTACTCAGGGGGAGCAGCCCCAGCATTTT. This sequence encodes CSVRPTQGEQPQHF.

V and J are TRBV7-2 and TRBJ2-7; D may be TRBD2 (6 bases). This CDR3 is 14 amino acids long. V lost 5 bases and J 2 bases, leaving 13 bases between the germline ends. CDR1 is SGHTA and CDR2 is FQGNSA in the germline V gene. Written as DNA, the CDR3 is TGTGCCAGCAGCCAAAATCCGGGAGCCTACGAGCAGTACTTC. Translated: CASSQNPGAYEQYF.